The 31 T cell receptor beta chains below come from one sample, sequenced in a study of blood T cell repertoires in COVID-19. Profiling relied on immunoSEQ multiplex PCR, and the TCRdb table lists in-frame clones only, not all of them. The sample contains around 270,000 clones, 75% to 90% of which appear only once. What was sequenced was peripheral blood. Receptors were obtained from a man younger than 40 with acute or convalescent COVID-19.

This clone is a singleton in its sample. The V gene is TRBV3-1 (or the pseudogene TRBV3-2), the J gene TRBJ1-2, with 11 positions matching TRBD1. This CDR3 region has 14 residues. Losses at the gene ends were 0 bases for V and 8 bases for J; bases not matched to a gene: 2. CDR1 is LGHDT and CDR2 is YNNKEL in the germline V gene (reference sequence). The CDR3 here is CASSQEGTGGGYTF. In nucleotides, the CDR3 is TGTGCCAGCAGCCAAGAGGGGACAGGGGGAGGCTACACCTTC.

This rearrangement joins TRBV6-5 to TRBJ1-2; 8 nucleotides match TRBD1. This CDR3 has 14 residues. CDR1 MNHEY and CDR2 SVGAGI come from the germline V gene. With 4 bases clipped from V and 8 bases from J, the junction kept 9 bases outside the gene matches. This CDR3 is CASSSTGEKSGYTF. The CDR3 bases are TGTGCCAGCAGTTCGACAGGGGAGAAGTCCGGCTACACCTTC.

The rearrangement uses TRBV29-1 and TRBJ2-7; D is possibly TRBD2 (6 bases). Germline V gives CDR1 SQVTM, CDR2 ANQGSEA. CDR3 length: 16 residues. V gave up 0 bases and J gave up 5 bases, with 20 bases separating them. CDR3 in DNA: TGCAGCGTTGAAGATCCTTATTTTGGAGGGAGGCACGAGCAGTACTTC. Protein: CSVEDPYFGGRHEQYF.

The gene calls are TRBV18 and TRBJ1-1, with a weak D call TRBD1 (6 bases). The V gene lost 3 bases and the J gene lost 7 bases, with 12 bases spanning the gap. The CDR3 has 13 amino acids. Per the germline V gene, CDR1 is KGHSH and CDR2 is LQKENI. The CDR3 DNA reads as TGTGCCAGCTCACCGGCTACAGGGATTGAAGCTTTCTTT. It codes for CASSPATGIEAFF.

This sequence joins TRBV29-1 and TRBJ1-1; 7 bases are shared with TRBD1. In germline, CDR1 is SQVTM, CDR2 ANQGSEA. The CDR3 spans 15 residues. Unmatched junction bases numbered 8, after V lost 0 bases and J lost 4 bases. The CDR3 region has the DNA TGCAGCGTTGAAGATGTTCAGGGGGTCCCCACTGAAGCTTTCTTT. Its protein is CSVEDVQGVPTEAFF.

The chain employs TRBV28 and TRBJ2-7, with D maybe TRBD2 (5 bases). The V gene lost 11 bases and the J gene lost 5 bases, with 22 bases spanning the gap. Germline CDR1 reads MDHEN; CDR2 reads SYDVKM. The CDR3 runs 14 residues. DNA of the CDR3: TGTGCCGGAGGAAGGGCAGTCGCACCCCACGAGCAGTACTTC. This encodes CAGGRAVAPHEQYF.

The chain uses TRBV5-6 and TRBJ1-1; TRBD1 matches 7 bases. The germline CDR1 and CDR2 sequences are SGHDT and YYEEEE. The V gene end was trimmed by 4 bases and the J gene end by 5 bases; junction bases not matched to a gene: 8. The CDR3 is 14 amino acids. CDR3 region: CASSLLMTGTEAFF. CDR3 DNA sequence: TGTGCCAGCAGCCTACTAATGACAGGGACTGAAGCTTTCTTT.

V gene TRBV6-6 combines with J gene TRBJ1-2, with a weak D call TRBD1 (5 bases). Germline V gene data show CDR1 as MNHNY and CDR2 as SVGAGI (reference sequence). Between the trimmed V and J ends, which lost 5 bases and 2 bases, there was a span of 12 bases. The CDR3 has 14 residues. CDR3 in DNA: TGTGCCAGCAGTCCCGACAGCCTGAACTATGGCTACACCTTC. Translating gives CASSPDSLNYGYTF.

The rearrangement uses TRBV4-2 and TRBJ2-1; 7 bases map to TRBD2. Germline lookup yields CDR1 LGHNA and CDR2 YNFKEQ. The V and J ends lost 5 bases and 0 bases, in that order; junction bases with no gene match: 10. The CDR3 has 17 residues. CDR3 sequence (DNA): TGTGCCAGCAGCAGAAGAGAGAGGGAGGGCTCCTACAATGAGCAGTTCTTC. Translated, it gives CASSRREREGSYNEQFF.

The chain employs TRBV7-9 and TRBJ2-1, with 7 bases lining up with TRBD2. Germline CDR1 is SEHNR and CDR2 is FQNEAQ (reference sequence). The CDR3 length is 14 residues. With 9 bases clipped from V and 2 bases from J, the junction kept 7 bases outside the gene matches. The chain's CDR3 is CASGLAEAYNEQFF. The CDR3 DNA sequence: TGTGCCAGTGGTCTAGCGGAAGCCTACAATGAGCAGTTCTTC.

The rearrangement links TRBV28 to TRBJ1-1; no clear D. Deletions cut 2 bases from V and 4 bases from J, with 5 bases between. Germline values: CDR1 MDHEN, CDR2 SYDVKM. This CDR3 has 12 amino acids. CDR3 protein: CASSLRLTEAFF. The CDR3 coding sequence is TGTGCCAGCAGTTTACGTCTCACTGAAGCTTTCTTT.

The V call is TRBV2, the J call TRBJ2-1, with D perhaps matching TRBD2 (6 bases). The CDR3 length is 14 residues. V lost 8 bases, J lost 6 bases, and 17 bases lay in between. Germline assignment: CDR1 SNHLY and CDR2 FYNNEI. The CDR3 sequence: CASGIGLARNEQFF. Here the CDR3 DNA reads TGTGCCAGCGGAATCGGGCTAGCGCGCAATGAGCAGTTCTTC.

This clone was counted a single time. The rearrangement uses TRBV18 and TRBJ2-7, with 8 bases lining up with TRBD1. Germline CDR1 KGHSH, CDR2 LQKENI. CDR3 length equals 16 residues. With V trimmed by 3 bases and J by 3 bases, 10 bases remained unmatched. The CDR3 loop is CASSPQSQGANYEQYF. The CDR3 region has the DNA TGTGCCAGCTCACCCCAGTCCCAGGGGGCCAACTACGAGCAGTACTTC. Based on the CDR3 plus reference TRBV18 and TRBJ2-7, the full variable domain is NAGVMQNPRHLVRRRGQEARLRCSPMKGHSHVYWYRQLPEEGLKFMVYLQKENIIDESGMPKERFSAEFPKEGPSILRIQQVVRGDSAAYFCASSPQSQGANYEQYFGPGTRLTVT.

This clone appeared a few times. CDR3 region: CASSLGVGRGRGQPQHF. CDR3 in DNA: TGTGCCAGCAGCTTAGGGGTCGGCAGGGGGCGAGGTCAGCCCCAGCATTTT. The chain links TRBV7-9 to TRBJ1-5; TRBD1 matches 8 bases. CDR1 and CDR2 from the germline V gene are SEHNR and FQNEAQ (reference sequence). The ends lost 1 base at V and 6 bases at J; junction bases unmatched: 11. The CDR3 covers 17 residues.

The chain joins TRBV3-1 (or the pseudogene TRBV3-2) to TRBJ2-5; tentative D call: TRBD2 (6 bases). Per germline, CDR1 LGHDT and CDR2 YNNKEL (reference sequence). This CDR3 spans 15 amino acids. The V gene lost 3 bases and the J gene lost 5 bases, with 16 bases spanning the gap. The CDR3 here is CASSHNPNGGETQYF. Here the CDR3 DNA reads TGTGCCAGCAGCCACAATCCTAATGGGGGGGAGACCCAGTACTTC.

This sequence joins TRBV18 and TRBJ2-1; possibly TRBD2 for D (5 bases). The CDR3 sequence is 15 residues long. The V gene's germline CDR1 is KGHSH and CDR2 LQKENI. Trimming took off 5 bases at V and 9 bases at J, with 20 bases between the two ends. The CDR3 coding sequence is TGTGCCAGCTCAGCCTTGAGGGAGTTTGTGGTTGAGCAGTTCTTC. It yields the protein CASSALREFVVEQFF.

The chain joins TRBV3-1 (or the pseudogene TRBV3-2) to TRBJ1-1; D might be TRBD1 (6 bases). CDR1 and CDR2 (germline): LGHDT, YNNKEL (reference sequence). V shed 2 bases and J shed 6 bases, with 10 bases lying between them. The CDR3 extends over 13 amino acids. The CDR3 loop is CASSQTGPPEAFF. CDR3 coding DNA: TGTGCCAGCAGCCAAACAGGGCCCCCTGAAGCTTTCTTT.

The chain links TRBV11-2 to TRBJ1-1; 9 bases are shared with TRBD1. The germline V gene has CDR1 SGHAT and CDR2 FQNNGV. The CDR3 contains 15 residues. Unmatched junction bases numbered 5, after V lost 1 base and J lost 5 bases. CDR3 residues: CASSLVGQGGTEAFF. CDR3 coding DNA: TGTGCCAGCAGCTTAGTGGGACAGGGAGGGACTGAAGCTTTCTTT. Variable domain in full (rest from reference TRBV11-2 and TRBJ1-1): EAGVAQSPRYKIIEKRQSVAFWCNPISGHATLYWYQQILGQGPKLLIQFQNNGVVDDSQLPKDRFSAERLKGVDSTLKIQPAKLEDSAVYLCASSLVGQGGTEAFFGQGTRLTVV.

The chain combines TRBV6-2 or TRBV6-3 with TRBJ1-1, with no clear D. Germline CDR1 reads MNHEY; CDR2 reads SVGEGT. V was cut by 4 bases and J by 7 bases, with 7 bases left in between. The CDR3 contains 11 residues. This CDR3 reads CASSLFVEAFF. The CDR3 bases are TGTGCCAGCAGTTTATTTGTTGAAGCTTTCTTT.

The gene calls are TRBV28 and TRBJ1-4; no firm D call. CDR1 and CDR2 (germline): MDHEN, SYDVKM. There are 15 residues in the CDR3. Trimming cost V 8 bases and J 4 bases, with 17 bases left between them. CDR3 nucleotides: TGTGCCAGCCATCTTGGAGGTGCCCTTAATGAAAAACTGTTTTTT. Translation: CASHLGGALNEKLFF.

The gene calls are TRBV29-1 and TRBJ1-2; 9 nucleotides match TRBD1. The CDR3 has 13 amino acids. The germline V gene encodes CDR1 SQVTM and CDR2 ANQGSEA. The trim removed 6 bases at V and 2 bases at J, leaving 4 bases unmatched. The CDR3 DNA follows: TGCAGCGTCGGGACAGGGTCGAACTATGGCTACACCTTC. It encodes CSVGTGSNYGYTF.

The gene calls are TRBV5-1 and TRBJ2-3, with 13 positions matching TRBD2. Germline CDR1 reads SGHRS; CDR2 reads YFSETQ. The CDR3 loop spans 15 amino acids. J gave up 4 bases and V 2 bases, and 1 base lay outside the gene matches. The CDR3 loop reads CASSLTSGGADTQYF. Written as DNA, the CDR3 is TGCGCCAGCAGCTTAACTAGCGGGGGGGCAGATACGCAGTATTTT.

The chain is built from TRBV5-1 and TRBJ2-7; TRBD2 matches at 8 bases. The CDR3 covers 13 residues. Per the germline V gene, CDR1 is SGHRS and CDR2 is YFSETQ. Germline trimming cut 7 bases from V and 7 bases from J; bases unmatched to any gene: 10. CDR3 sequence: CASSSGGSGEQYF. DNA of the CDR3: TGCGCCAGCTCCTCGGGGGGGTCGGGGGAGCAGTACTTC.

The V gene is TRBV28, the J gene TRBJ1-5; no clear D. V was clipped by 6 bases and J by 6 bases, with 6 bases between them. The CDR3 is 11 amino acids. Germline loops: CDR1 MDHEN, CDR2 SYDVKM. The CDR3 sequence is CASRTSQPQHF. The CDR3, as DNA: TGTGCCAGCAGAACAAGTCAGCCCCAGCATTTT.

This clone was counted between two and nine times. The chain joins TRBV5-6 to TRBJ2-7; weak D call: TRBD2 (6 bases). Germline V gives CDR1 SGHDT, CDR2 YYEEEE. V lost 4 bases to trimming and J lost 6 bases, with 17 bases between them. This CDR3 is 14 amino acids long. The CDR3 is CASSPKTRTSEQYF. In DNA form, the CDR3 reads TGTGCCAGCAGCCCAAAGACTAGAACAAGCGAGCAGTACTTC.

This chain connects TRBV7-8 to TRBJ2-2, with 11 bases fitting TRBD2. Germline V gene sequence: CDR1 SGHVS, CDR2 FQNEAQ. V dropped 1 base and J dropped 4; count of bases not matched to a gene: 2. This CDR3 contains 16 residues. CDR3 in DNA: TGTGCCAGCAGCTTAGTTGGGACTAGCGGCACCGGGGAGCTGTTTTTT. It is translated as CASSLVGTSGTGELFF.

CDR3 in amino acids: CASGSGTYYNEQFF. CDR3 in DNA: TGTGCTAGTGGTTCCGGGACTTACTACAATGAGCAGTTCTTC. J is TRBJ2-1 and V is TRBV12-5; D is perhaps TRBD2 (6 bases). Germline CDR1 reads LGHNT; CDR2 reads FRNRAP. The CDR3 runs 14 residues. Deletions cut 4 bases from V and 3 bases from J, with 10 bases between.

The CDR3 loop is CASVLRGRSGNTIYF. CDR3 nucleotide sequence: TGTGCCAGCGTCCTAAGGGGTCGCTCTGGAAACACCATATATTTT. The V and J genes are TRBV28 and TRBJ1-3; D may be TRBD1 (5 bases). V was shortened by 8 bases and J by 0 bases, with 14 bases between the two germline ends. CDR1 MDHEN and CDR2 SYDVKM come from the germline V gene. This CDR3 is built from 15 residues.

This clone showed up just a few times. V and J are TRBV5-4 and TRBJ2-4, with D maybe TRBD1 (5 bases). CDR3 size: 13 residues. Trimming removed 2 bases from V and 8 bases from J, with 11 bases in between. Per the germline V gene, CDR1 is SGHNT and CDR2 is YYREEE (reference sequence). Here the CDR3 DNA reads TGTGCCAGCAGCTTCCAGGGCGCGTACATTCAGTACTTC. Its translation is CASSFQGAYIQYF.

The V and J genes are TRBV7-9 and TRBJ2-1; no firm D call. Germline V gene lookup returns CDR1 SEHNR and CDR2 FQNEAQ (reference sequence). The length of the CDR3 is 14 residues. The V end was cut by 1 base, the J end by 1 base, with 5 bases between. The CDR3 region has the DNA TGTGCCAGCAGCTTAGGTATATCCTACAATGAGCAGTTCTTC. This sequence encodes CASSLGISYNEQFF. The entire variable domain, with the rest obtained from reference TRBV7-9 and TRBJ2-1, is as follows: DTGVSQNPRHKITKRGQNVTFRCDPISEHNRLYWYRQTLGQGPEFLTYFQNEAQLEKSRLLSDRFSAERPKGSFSTLEIQRTEQGDSAMYLCASSLGISYNEQFFGPGTRLTVL.

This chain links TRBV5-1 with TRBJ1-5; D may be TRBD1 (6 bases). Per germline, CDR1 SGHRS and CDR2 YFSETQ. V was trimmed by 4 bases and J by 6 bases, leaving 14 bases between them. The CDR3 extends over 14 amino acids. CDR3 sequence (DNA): TGCGCCAGCAGCCGGGAGGGGGTTGGTCAGCCCCAGCATTTT. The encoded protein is CASSREGVGQPQHF.